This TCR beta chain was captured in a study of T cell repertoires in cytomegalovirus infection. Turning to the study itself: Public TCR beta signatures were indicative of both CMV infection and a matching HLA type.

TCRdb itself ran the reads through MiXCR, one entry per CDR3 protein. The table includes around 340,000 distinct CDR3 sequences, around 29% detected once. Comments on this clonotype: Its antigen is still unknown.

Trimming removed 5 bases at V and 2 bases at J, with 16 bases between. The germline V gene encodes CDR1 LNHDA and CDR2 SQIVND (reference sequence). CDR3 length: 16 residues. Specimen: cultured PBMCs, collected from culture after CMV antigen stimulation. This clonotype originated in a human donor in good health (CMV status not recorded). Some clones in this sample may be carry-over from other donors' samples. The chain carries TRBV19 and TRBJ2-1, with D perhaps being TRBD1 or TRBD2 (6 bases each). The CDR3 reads CASSGPTGAAYNEQFF. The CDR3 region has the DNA TGTGCCAGTAGTGGGCCGACGGGGGCGGCCTACAATGAGCAGTTCTTC.